This note documents a single TCR beta chain sequence. Its antigen is unidentified. The data belong to a study of CXCR3-negative and CXCR3-positive naive CD8 T cells. Whole-study context: About 150 million TRB reads were obtained in total, which works out to about 1.5 +/- 0.3 million per library. General study points: Comparison of naive CXCR3-negative and CXCR3-positive cells revealed similar TRBV-TRBJ usage, while memory cells differed. Comparably high diversity marked both naive subsets, whereas memory CD8+ cells had much lower diversity.

Germline V gene data show CDR1 as MGHRA and CDR2 as YSYEKL. CDR3 length: 17 residues. The study made its TRB cDNA libraries by 5' RACE, adding UMI labels. TCRdb reworked the 5' RACE reads into one entry per CDR3 protein, no DNA. The table for this sample gives about 22,000 distinct CDR3 sequences. The source of this sequence is a human donor in good health. Some clones in this sample may be carry-over from other donors' samples. Sequencing used memory CD8+ T cells from blood. The chain combines TRBV4-1 with TRBJ2-3; with no DNA, the TCRdb D assignment of TRBD2 cannot be verified. CDR3 protein: CASSQDRLAGLTDTQYF.